The rows below give T cell receptor beta chains drawn from one sample of a study of blood T cell repertoires in COVID-19. Data came from immunoSEQ multiplex PCR; TCRdb stores just in-frame clones and leaves some out. The top ten clones hold approximately 8.6% of a sample with approximately 250,000 clones, over 75% of them seen once. Sequencing was done on a sample of PBMCs or T cells enriched from blood (not recorded which). The source is a woman aged 45-60 years with acute COVID-19. Both conserved end residues are part of each CDR3. The order of the fields is clone size, J gene, CDR3 length, V gene, D gene, CDR3 protein, CDR3 DNA. D genes are given only for firm matches. Part of the rows lack a size; the others show once, few, many or a class for expanded clones.

size: -
J: TRBJ1-3
length: 14
V: TRBV10-3
D: -
CDR3: CAISGDSSGNTIYF
DNA: TGTGCCATCAGTGGCGACAGCTCTGGAAACACCATATATTTT

size: few
J: TRBJ2-3
length: 18
V: TRBV6-2/TRBV6-3
D: TRBD2
CDR3: CASSYSKGLAGSTDTQYF
DNA: TGTGCCAGCAGTTACTCGAAAGGACTAGCGGGATCCACAGATACGCAGTATTTT

size: -
J: TRBJ1-1
length: 14
V: TRBV7-6
D: -
CDR3: CASSLNRGSTEAFF
DNA: TGTGCCAGCAGCTTAAATCGGGGGTCCACTGAAGCTTTCTTT

size: -
J: TRBJ1-6
length: 17
V: TRBV4-2
D: -
CDR3: CASSQVQGSPPNSPLHF
DNA: TGTGCCAGCAGCCAAGTACAGGGCAGCCCCCCAAATTCACCCCTCCACTTT

size: -
J: TRBJ1-1
length: 15
V: TRBV30
D: -
CDR3: CAWSRPDDSTPEAFF
DNA: TGTGCCTGGAGTAGACCGGATGACAGTACCCCTGAAGCTTTCTTT

size: once
J: TRBJ2-1
length: 19
V: TRBV18
D: TRBD2
CDR3: CASSPRTSGEAGFHNEQFF
DNA: TGTGCCAGCTCACCGCGGACTAGCGGGGAAGCGGGTTTCCACAATGAGCAGTTCTTC

size: -
J: TRBJ1-3
length: 15
V: TRBV18
D: -
CDR3: CASSPGRNRGNTIYF
DNA: TGTGCCAGCTCACCAGGCAGGAACCGAGGAAACACCATATATTTT

size: -
J: TRBJ1-1
length: 16
V: TRBV7-2
D: TRBD1
CDR3: CASSLTGKGLRTEAFF
DNA: TGTGCCAGCAGCTTGACAGGGAAAGGGCTAAGGACTGAAGCTTTCTTT

size: few
J: TRBJ2-2
length: 16
V: TRBV7-2
D: TRBD1
CDR3: CASRPRDRATAGELFF
DNA: TGTGCCAGCAGACCCCGGGACAGGGCAACCGCCGGGGAGCTGTTTTTT

size: -
J: TRBJ2-1
length: 15
V: TRBV18
D: TRBD2
CDR3: CASSAPLAGEDEQFF
DNA: TGTGCCAGCTCAGCACCGCTAGCGGGGGAGGATGAGCAGTTCTTC

size: -
J: TRBJ1-1
length: 14
V: TRBV29-1
D: -
CDR3: CSVVPVGGNTEAFF
DNA: TGCAGCGTTGTACCAGTCGGGGGGAACACTGAAGCTTTCTTT

size: -
J: TRBJ1-3
length: 16
V: TRBV19
D: -
CDR3: CASKVDYWAFGNTIYF
DNA: TGTGCCAGCAAGGTGGATTATTGGGCGTTTGGAAACACCATATATTTT

size: -
J: TRBJ1-5
length: 15
V: TRBV18
D: TRBD1
CDR3: CASSPDRGGNQPQHF
DNA: TGTGCCAGCTCACCGGACAGGGGTGGAAATCAGCCCCAGCATTTT

size: -
J: TRBJ1-3
length: 17
V: TRBV7-8
D: -
CDR3: CASSPEPGRLSGNTIYF
DNA: TGTGCCAGCAGCCCCGAGCCAGGCCGCCTCTCTGGAAACACCATATATTTT

size: -
J: TRBJ2-7
length: 13
V: TRBV5-4
D: -
CDR3: CASSLMGVDEQYF
DNA: TGTGCCAGCAGCTTGATGGGAGTCGACGAGCAGTACTTC

size: -
J: TRBJ2-3
length: 15
V: TRBV2
D: TRBD1
CDR3: CASSEMRGGEDTQYF
DNA: TGTGCCAGCAGTGAAATGCGAGGGGGCGAAGATACGCAGTATTTT

size: -
J: TRBJ2-5
length: 13
V: TRBV27
D: -
CDR3: CASSLSRKETQYF
DNA: TGTGCCAGCAGTTTATCCAGGAAAGAGACCCAGTACTTC

size: -
J: TRBJ2-3
length: 16
V: TRBV3-1/TRBV3-2
D: TRBD2
CDR3: CASSQGQRGFTDTQYF
DNA: TGTGCCAGCAGCCAAGGCCAGCGGGGGTTCACAGATACGCAGTATTTT

size: -
J: TRBJ1-1
length: 13
V: TRBV7-8
D: TRBD1
CDR3: CASSPGGTTEAFF
DNA: TGTGCCAGCAGCCCAGGGGGAACTACTGAAGCTTTCTTT

size: -
J: TRBJ1-2
length: 14
V: TRBV5-4
D: TRBD1
CDR3: CASSPRQGNYGYTF
DNA: TGTGCCAGCAGCCCCCGACAGGGTAACTATGGCTACACCTTC

size: -
J: TRBJ1-3
length: 11
V: TRBV29-1
D: -
CDR3: CSGRGGNTIYF
DNA: TGCAGCGGAAGAGGAGGGAACACCATATATTTT

size: -
J: TRBJ2-7
length: 16
V: TRBV14
D: TRBD2
CDR3: CASSLGLAGGSYEQYF
DNA: TGTGCCAGCAGCCTCGGACTAGCGGGGGGCTCCTACGAGCAGTACTTC

size: -
J: TRBJ1-1
length: 16
V: TRBV4-1
D: -
CDR3: CASSQGWGSQNTEAFF
DNA: TGCGCCAGCAGCCAAGGATGGGGCAGCCAGAACACTGAAGCTTTCTTT

size: -
J: TRBJ1-1
length: 16
V: TRBV19
D: TRBD1
CDR3: CASSTRQGGANTEAFF
DNA: TGTGCCAGTAGTACCCGACAGGGAGGAGCGAACACTGAAGCTTTCTTT

size: -
J: TRBJ2-1
length: 14
V: TRBV7-9
D: -
CDR3: CASSARLTYNEQFF
DNA: TGTGCCAGCAGCGCCAGGCTGACCTACAATGAGCAGTTCTTC

size: once
J: TRBJ1-1
length: 13
V: TRBV2
D: -
CDR3: CASEGNRVTEAFF
DNA: TGTGCCAGCGAGGGAAACAGGGTCACTGAAGCTTTCTTT

size: -
J: TRBJ2-2
length: 19
V: TRBV5-1
D: -
CDR3: CASSLEADFTSRYTGELFF
DNA: TGCGCCAGCAGCTTGGAGGCCGATTTTACTAGTAGGTACACCGGGGAGCTGTTTTTT

size: -
J: TRBJ2-1
length: 15
V: TRBV7-9
D: -
CDR3: CASSPGGLGTNEQFF
DNA: TGTGCCAGCAGCCCAGGGGGACTAGGCACAAATGAGCAGTTCTTC

size: -
J: TRBJ2-1
length: 16
V: TRBV5-1
D: TRBD2
CDR3: CASSLAGTSGGYEQFF
DNA: TGCGCCAGCAGCTTGGCGGGGACTAGCGGGGGTTATGAGCAGTTCTTC

size: -
J: TRBJ2-7
length: 14
V: TRBV10-3
D: -
CDR3: CAISAGRVEYEQYF
DNA: TGTGCCATCAGTGCCGGGAGAGTGGAATACGAGCAGTACTTC

size: once
J: TRBJ1-5
length: 13
V: TRBV15
D: -
CDR3: CATSRTDNQPQHF
DNA: TGTGCCACCAGCCGGACAGACAATCAGCCCCAGCATTTT

size: few
J: TRBJ2-1
length: 14
V: TRBV6-5
D: TRBD1
CDR3: CASNTDREVGEQFF
DNA: TGTGCCAGCAATACGGACAGGGAGGTCGGTGAGCAGTTCTTC

size: once
J: TRBJ1-6
length: 15
V: TRBV6-6
D: -
CDR3: CASSQDSTYNSPLHF
DNA: TGTGCCAGCAGTCAGGACAGTACCTATAATTCACCCCTCCACTTT

size: -
J: TRBJ2-3
length: 15
V: TRBV10-1
D: -
CDR3: CASSESRGLTDTQYF
DNA: TGCGCCAGCAGTGAATCGCGGGGGCTCACAGATACGCAGTATTTT

size: -
J: TRBJ1-5
length: 15
V: TRBV15
D: -
CDR3: CATSSGEGGWQPQHF
DNA: TGTGCCACCAGCAGCGGCGAGGGGGGGTGGCAGCCCCAGCATTTT

size: -
J: TRBJ2-4
length: 11
V: TRBV11-2
D: -
CDR3: CASSSRDIQYF
DNA: TGTGCCAGCAGCAGCCGGGACATTCAGTACTTC

size: -
J: TRBJ2-3
length: 13
V: TRBV6-5
D: TRBD2
CDR3: CASRTTSGGTQYF
DNA: TGTGCCAGCAGAACAACTAGCGGGGGCACGCAGTATTTT

size: -
J: TRBJ1-3
length: 16
V: TRBV2
D: -
CDR3: CASSGDSPYSGNTIYF
DNA: TGTGCCAGCAGTGGAGACAGCCCATACTCTGGAAACACCATATATTTT

size: -
J: TRBJ2-1
length: 16
V: TRBV7-8
D: -
CDR3: CASSLAGVSSYNEQFF
DNA: TGTGCCAGCAGCTTAGCCGGGGTAAGCTCCTACAATGAGCAGTTCTTC

size: -
J: TRBJ2-2
length: 14
V: TRBV18
D: -
CDR3: CASFQGMNTGELFF
DNA: TGTGCCAGCTTCCAGGGGATGAACACCGGGGAGCTGTTTTTT

size: many
J: TRBJ1-6
length: 17
V: TRBV4-3
D: -
CDR3: CASSQKRGGLLNSPLHF
DNA: TGCGCCAGCAGCCAAAAAAGGGGTGGTCTGTTGAATTCACCCCTCCACTTT

size: once
J: TRBJ2-7
length: 14
V: TRBV9
D: TRBD1
CDR3: CASSTGTDSYEQYF
DNA: TGTGCCAGCAGCACGGGGACAGACTCCTACGAGCAGTACTTC

size: -
J: TRBJ2-5
length: 16
V: TRBV5-6
D: -
CDR3: CASSPLAVGEKETQYF
DNA: TGTGCCAGCAGCCCCTTAGCGGTGGGAGAAAAGGAGACCCAGTACTTC

size: once
J: TRBJ2-5
length: 16
V: TRBV9
D: TRBD2
CDR3: CASSVGTGGPGETQYF
DNA: TGTGCCAGCAGCGTAGGTACGGGGGGGCCGGGAGAGACCCAGTACTTC

size: -
J: TRBJ2-1
length: 11
V: TRBV6-5
D: -
CDR3: CASNSDSEQFF
DNA: TGTGCCAGCAATAGCGATAGTGAGCAGTTCTTC

size: -
J: TRBJ2-7
length: 14
V: TRBV5-4
D: -
CDR3: CASSLGAGTYEQYF
DNA: TGTGCCAGCAGCTTGGGGGCGGGCACCTACGAGCAGTACTTC

size: -
J: TRBJ2-1
length: 14
V: TRBV27
D: -
CDR3: CASSIPGLYNEQFF
DNA: TGTGCCAGCAGTATCCCAGGGCTCTACAATGAGCAGTTCTTC

size: -
J: TRBJ1-2
length: 15
V: TRBV3-1/TRBV3-2
D: TRBD1
CDR3: CASSQMGQETYGYTF
DNA: TGTGCCAGCAGCCAAATGGGACAGGAGACCTATGGCTACACCTTC

size: -
J: TRBJ2-1
length: 12
V: TRBV2
D: -
CDR3: CASSGTSHEQFF
DNA: TGTGCCAGCAGTGGCACTAGCCATGAGCAGTTCTTC

size: -
J: TRBJ1-2
length: 14
V: TRBV7-8
D: -
CDR3: CASSLGHRDYGYTF
DNA: TGTGCCAGCAGCTTGGGACACAGAGACTATGGCTACACCTTC

size: -
J: TRBJ1-5
length: 13
V: TRBV6-5
D: -
CDR3: CASSTGTNQPQHF
DNA: TGTGCCAGCAGTACCGGGACAAATCAGCCCCAGCATTTT

size: -
J: TRBJ2-2
length: 15
V: TRBV5-1
D: -
CDR3: CASLSPGPGTGELFF
DNA: TGCGCCAGTCTGTCCCCGGGTCCTGGGACCGGGGAGCTGTTTTTT

size: -
J: TRBJ1-5
length: 14
V: TRBV10-3
D: TRBD1
CDR3: CAIGTGKNNQPQHF
DNA: TGTGCCATCGGGACAGGGAAGAACAATCAGCCCCAGCATTTT

size: -
J: TRBJ1-2
length: 13
V: TRBV19
D: -
CDR3: CASSDRPNYGYTF
DNA: TGTGCCAGTAGTGACAGGCCTAACTATGGCTACACCTTC

size: -
J: TRBJ2-7
length: 12
V: TRBV29-1
D: TRBD1
CDR3: CSVWTGTYEQYF
DNA: TGCAGCGTATGGACAGGAACCTACGAGCAGTACTTC

size: -
J: TRBJ1-1
length: 14
V: TRBV19
D: -
CDR3: CASSMVGGSTEAFF
DNA: TGTGCCAGTAGTATGGTCGGGGGTTCCACTGAAGCTTTCTTT

size: once
J: TRBJ1-5
length: 14
V: TRBV19
D: -
CDR3: CASSGAYSNQPQHF
DNA: TGTGCCAGTAGTGGGGCCTATAGCAATCAGCCCCAGCATTTT

size: -
J: TRBJ2-5
length: 13
V: TRBV29-1
D: -
CDR3: CSVDIQGGETQYF
DNA: TGCAGCGTTGATATACAGGGGGGGGAGACCCAGTACTTC

size: -
J: TRBJ1-2
length: 13
V: TRBV30
D: TRBD1
CDR3: CAWSGDRGVGYTF
DNA: TGTGCCTGGAGTGGGGACAGGGGGGTAGGCTACACCTTC

size: -
J: TRBJ2-3
length: 15
V: TRBV14
D: TRBD2
CDR3: CASSHRGGTAGTQYF
DNA: TGTGCCAGCAGCCACCGCGGGGGAACTGCGGGTACGCAGTATTTT